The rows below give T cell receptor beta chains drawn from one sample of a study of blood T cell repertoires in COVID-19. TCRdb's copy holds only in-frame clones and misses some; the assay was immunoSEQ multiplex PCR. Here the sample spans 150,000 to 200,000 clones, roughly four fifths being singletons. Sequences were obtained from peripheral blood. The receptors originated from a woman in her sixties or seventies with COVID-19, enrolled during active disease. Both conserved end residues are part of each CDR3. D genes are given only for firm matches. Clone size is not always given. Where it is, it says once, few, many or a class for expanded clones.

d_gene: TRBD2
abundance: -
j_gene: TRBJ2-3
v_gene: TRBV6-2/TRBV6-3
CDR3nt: TGTGCCAGCAGCCCCGACGTAGCCAGCGGGAAGAATACGCAGTATTTT
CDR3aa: CASSPDVASGKNTQYF

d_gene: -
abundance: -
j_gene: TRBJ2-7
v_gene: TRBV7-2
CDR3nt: TGTGCCAGCAGCGCAGCGGCGGCAGCCAACTCCTACGAGCAGTACTTC
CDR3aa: CASSAAAAANSYEQYF

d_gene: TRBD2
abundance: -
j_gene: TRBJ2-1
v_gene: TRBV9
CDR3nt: TGTGCCAGCAGCTTTGCGTCCTGGGGAGGGAATGAGCAGTTCTTC
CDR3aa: CASSFASWGGNEQFF

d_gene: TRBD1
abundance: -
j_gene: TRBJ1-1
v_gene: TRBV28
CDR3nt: TGTGCCAGCAGAGGAACGGGACAGGGGACTGAAGCTTTCTTT
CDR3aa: CASRGTGQGTEAFF

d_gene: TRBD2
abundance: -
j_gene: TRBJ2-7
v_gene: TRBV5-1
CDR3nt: TGCGCCAGCAGCTACACCTTTAGCGGGGCTGGGTCCTACGAGCAGTACTTC
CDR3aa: CASSYTFSGAGSYEQYF

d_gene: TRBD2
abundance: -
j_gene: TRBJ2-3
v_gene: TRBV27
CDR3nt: TGTGCCAGCAGTTTATACGGGAGGGCCCAAGATACGCAGTATTTT
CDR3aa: CASSLYGRAQDTQYF

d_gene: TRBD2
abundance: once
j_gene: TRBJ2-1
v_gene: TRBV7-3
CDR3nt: TGTGCCAGCAGCTCCGGACTAGCGGGAGGTGCTGAGCAGTTCTTC
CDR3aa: CASSSGLAGGAEQFF

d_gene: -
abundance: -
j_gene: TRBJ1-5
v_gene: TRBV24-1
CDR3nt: TGTGCCACCCACGGCGGGGGCCCTAATCAGCCCCAGCATTTT
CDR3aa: CATHGGGPNQPQHF

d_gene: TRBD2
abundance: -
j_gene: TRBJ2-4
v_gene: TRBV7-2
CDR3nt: TGTGCCAGCAGCTTATTTGGGACTAGCGCCGATTTAGCCAAAAACATTCAGTACTTC
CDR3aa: CASSLFGTSADLAKNIQYF

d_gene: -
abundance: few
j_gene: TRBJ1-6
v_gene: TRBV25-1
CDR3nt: TGTGCCAGCGCCCGGAGCTCCTATAATTCACCCCTCCACTTT
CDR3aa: CASARSSYNSPLHF

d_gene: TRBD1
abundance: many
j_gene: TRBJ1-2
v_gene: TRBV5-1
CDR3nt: TGCGCCAGCAGCTTGGATCCCGGGACAGGTACGGGCTACACCTTC
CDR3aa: CASSLDPGTGTGYTF

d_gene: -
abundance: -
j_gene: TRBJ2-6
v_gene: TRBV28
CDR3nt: TGTGCCAGCAGGCGTGACAGTCTCTCTGGGGCCAACGTCCTGACTTTC
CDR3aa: CASRRDSLSGANVLTF

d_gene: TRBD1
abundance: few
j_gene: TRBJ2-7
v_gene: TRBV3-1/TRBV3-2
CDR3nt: TGTGCCAGCAGCCGTGGGACAGCAGGTCCCTACGAGCAGTACTTC
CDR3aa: CASSRGTAGPYEQYF

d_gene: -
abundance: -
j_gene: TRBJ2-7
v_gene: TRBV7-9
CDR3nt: TGTGCCAGCAGCCCGGACTTTTACGAGCAGTACTTC
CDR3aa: CASSPDFYEQYF

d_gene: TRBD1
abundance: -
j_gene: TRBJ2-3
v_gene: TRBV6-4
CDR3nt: TGTGCCAGCAGTGAGTGGGACAGACTGACCACAGATACGCAGTATTTT
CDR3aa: CASSEWDRLTTDTQYF

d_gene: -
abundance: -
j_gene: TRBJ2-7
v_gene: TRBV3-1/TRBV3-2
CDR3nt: TGTGCCAGCAGCCACGTCTCCTACGAGCAGTACTTC
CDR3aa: CASSHVSYEQYF

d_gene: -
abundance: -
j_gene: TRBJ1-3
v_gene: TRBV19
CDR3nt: TGTGCCAGTACTGGACAGTCACGCGACCGCGCTTTT
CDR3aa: CASTGQSRDRAF

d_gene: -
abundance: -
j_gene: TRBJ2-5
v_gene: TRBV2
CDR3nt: TGTGCCAGCAGCGCCTTGACTTACCAGTACTTC
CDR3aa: CASSALTYQYF

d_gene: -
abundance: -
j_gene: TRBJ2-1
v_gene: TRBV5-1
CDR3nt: TGCGCCAGCAGCTTGGACACAAGAGAGCAGTTCTTC
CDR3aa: CASSLDTREQFF

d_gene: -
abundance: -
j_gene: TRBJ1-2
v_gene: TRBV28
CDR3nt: TGTGCCAGCTCTCGGGGGGGGCTGAGCGGCTACACCTTC
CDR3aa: CASSRGGLSGYTF

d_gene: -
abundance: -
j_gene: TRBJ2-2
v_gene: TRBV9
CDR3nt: TGTGCCAGCAGCGTAGGAAACCGAGCGGGCACCGGGGAGCTGTTTTTT
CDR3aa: CASSVGNRAGTGELFF

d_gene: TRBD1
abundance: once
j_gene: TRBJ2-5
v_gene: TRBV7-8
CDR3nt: TGTGCCAGCAGCTTCGGGACAGCCGAAGAGACCCAGTACTTC
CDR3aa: CASSFGTAEETQYF

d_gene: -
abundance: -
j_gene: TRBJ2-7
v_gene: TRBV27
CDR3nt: TGTGCCAGCAGTTCCCGCCAAGGGGGGGGCGGATACGAGCAGTACTTC
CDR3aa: CASSSRQGGGGYEQYF

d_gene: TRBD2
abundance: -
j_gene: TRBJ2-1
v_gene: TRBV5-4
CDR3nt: TGTGCCAGCAACAGACTAGCGGGAGGGCGGAATGAGCAGTTCTTC
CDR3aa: CASNRLAGGRNEQFF

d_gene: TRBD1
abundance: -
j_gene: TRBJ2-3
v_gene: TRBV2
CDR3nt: TGTGCCAGCAGTTACCTTACAGGGGGAGGTGTAACAGATACGCAGTATTTT
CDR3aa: CASSYLTGGGVTDTQYF

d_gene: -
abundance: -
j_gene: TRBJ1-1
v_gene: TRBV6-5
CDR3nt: TGTGCCAGCAGTAATGGGGCCTACACTGAAGCTTTCTTT
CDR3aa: CASSNGAYTEAFF

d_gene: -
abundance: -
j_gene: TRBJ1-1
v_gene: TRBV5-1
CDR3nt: TGCGCCAGCAGCTTGGGGAACCAGGGATATATGAACACTGAAGCTTTCTTT
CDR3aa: CASSLGNQGYMNTEAFF

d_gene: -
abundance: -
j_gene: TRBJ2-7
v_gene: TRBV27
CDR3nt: TGTGCCAGCAGTTCATCCTACGAGCAGTACTTC
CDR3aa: CASSSSYEQYF

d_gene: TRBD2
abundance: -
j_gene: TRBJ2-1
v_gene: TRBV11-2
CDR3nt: TGTGCCAGCAGCTTAGGATTTACCAGCGGGAGAGGAGATGAGCAGTTCTTC
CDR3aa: CASSLGFTSGRGDEQFF

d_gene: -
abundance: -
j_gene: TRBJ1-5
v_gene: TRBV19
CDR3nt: TGTGCCAGTAGTATCTGGGCTTTGAGCAATCAGCCCCAGCATTTT
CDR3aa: CASSIWALSNQPQHF

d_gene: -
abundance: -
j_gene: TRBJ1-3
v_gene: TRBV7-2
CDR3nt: TGTGCCAGCAGCTTCCTAGGGGGGGCAGGAAACACCATATATTTT
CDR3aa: CASSFLGGAGNTIYF

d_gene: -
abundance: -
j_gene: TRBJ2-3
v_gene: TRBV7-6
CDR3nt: TGTGCCAGCAGCCCCTGGAGGCGGGACCTTATGATCACAGATACGCAGTATTTT
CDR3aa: CASSPWRRDLMITDTQYF

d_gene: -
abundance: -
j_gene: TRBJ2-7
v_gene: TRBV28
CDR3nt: TGTGCCAGCAGCCTTACAGGGACCCCCTACGAGCAGTACTTC
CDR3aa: CASSLTGTPYEQYF

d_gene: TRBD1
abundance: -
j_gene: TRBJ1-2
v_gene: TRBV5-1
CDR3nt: TGCGCCAGCAGCGACCCTCGACAGGGACTGGGGGGCTACACCTTC
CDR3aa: CASSDPRQGLGGYTF

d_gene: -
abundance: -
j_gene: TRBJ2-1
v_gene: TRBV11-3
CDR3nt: TGTGCCAGCAGCTTAGATTTATACAATGAGCAGTTCTTC
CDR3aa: CASSLDLYNEQFF

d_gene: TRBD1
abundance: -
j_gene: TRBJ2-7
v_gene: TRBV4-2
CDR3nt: TGTGCCAGCAGCCAAACGGGACAGCCCTACGAGCAGTACTTC
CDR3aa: CASSQTGQPYEQYF

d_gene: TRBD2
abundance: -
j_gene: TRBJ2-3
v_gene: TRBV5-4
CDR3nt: TGTGCCAGCAGTAGGACTAGCGGGGGCACAGATACGCAGTATTTT
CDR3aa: CASSRTSGGTDTQYF

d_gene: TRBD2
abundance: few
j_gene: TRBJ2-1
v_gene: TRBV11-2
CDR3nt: TGTGCCAGCAGCACAGGAGCGGGAAGGTACAATGAGCAGTTCTTC
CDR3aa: CASSTGAGRYNEQFF

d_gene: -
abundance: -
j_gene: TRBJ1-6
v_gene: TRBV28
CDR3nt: TGTGCCAGCCGGGGTAGGGAGAATTCACCCCTCCACTTT
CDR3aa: CASRGRENSPLHF

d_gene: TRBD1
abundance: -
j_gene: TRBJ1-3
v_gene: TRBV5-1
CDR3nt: TGCGCCAGCAGCTTAGAGGACAGGGGTTCTGGAAACACCATATATTTT
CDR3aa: CASSLEDRGSGNTIYF

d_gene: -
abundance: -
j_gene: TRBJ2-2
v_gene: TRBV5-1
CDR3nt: TGCGCCAGCAGCTTGACCTTAGCGGAGTACACCGGGGAGCTGTTTTTT
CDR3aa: CASSLTLAEYTGELFF

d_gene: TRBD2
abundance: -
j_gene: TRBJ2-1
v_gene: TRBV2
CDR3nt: TGTGCCAGCAGTCAAGGACTAGCGGGGTACAATGAGCAGTTCTTC
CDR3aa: CASSQGLAGYNEQFF